This T cell receptor (beta chain) was obtained from a study of blood T cells in healthy people across ages. As for the study in general: In model experiments, template switching was able to capture about one barcoded beta molecule for every two T cells that were present.

A J-beta primer mix and a sample-barcoded 5' primer were used in a second PCR of roughly 6 to 12 cycles. TCRdb fed the 5' RACE reads into MiXCR, producing one record per CDR3 protein. The sample has almost 800,000 distinct CDR3 sequences; 58% are singletons. From germline, CDR1 is LNHNV and CDR2 YYDKDF (reference sequence). CDR3 length: 16 amino acids. Trimming pared 0 bases from V and 4 bases from J, leaving 15 bases between. The receptor was isolated from a young man in good health. The sequenced sample was blood. V gene TRBV15 combines with J gene TRBJ1-2; weak D call: TRBD1 (6 bases). CDR3 loop: CATSRDPGAQAYGYTF. The DNA of the CDR3 is TGTGCCACCAGCAGAGATCCAGGGGCGCAGGCCTATGGCTACACCTTC.